The 3 T cell receptor beta chains below were found in one sample sequenced in a study of T cell responses to AZD1222 COVID-19 vaccine. Only in-frame clones appear in the TCRdb table, and some are missing; sequencing was by immunoSEQ multiplex PCR. The repertoire consists of approximately 150,000 clones, with approximately 90% occurring once and the leading ten covering 1.9%. The material was peripheral blood, obtained on day 0 of AZD1222 vaccination. The receptor source for this set is an adult in good health.

The chain has TRBV11-2 and TRBJ1-6; 7 bases map to TRBD1. The V segment lost 1 base and the J segment 6 bases; nucleotides outside the gene matches: 9. CDR1 and CDR2 (germline): SGHAT, FQNNGV. The CDR3 has 17 amino acids. The CDR3 DNA reads TGTGCCAGCAGCTTAGGACGTATGGGACAGCTTAATTCACCCCTCCACTTT. Protein product: CASSLGRMGQLNSPLHF.

This clone appeared a single time. The CDR3 nucleotides read TGTGCCAGCAGTTCGTACTCTTCAACAGAGAACACTGAAGCTTTCTTT. This sequence encodes CASSSYSSTENTEAFF. The chain uses TRBV28 and TRBJ1-1; D is uncertain. V was shortened by 4 bases and J by 1 base, with 16 bases between the two germline ends. CDR1 is MDHEN, CDR2 SYDVKM, per germline. CDR3 length: 16 amino acids.

This rearrangement joins TRBV15 to TRBJ1-5; TRBD1 aligns across 7 bases. After removal of 5 bases from V and 4 bases from J, the junction contained 5 bases not matched to a gene. The CDR3 loop spans 14 amino acids. The germline CDR1 and CDR2 sequences are LNHNV and YYDKDF (reference sequence). The CDR3, as DNA: TGTGCCACCAGCCGGGACAGACTGAATCAGCCCCAGCATTTT. Encoded protein: CATSRDRLNQPQHF.